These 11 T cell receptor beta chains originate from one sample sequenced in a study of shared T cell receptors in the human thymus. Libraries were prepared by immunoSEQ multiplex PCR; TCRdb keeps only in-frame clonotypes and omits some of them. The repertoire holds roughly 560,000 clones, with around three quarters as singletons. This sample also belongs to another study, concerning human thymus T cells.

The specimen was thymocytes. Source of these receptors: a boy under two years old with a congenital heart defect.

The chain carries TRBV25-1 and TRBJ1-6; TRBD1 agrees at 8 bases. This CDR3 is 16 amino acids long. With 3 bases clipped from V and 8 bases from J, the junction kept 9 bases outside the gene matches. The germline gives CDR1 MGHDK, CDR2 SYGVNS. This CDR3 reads CASSDLGQGFDSPLHF. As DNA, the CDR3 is TGTGCCAGCAGTGACCTAGGACAGGGTTTCGATTCACCCCTCCACTTT.

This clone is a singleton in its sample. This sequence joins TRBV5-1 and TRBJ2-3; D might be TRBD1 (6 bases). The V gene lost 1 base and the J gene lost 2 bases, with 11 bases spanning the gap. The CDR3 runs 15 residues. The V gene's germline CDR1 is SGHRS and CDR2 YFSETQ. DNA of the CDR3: TGCGCCAGCAGCTTGTGGGGGCATCTCACAGATACGCAGTATTTT. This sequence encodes CASSLWGHLTDTQYF.

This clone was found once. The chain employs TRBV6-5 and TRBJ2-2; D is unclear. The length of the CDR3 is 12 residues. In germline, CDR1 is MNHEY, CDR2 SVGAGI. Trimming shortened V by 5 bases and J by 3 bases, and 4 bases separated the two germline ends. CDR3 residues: CASSVDTGELFF. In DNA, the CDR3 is TGTGCCAGCAGTGTAGACACCGGGGAGCTGTTTTTT.

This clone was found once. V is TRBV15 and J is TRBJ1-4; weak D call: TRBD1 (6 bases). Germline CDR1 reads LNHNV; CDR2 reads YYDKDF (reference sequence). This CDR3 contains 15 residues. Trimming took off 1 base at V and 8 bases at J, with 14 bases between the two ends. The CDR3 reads CATSRVPGEGEKLFF. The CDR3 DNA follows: TGTGCCACCAGCAGAGTCCCAGGGGAAGGGGAAAAACTGTTTTTT.

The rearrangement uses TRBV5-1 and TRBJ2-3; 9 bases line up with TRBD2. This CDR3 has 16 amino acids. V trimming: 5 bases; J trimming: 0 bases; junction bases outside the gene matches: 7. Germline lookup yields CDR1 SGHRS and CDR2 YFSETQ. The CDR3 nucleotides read TGCGCCAGCAGACTAGCGGGCCGACTCAGCACAGATACGCAGTATTTT. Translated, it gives CASRLAGRLSTDTQYF.

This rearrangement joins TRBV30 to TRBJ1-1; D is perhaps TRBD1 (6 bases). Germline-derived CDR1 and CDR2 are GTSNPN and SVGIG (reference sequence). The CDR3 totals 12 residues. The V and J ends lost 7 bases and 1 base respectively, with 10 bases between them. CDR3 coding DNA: TGTGCCTCCGGACAGACGAACACTGAAGCTTTCTTT. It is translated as CASGQTNTEAFF.

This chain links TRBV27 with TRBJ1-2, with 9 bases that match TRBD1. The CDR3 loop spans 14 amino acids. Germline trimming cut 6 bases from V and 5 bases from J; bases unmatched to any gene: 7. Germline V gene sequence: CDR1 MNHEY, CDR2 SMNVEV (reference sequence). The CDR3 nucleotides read TGTGCCAGCAGCCCCCGGGACAGGGTGTATGGCTACACCTTC. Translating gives CASSPRDRVYGYTF.

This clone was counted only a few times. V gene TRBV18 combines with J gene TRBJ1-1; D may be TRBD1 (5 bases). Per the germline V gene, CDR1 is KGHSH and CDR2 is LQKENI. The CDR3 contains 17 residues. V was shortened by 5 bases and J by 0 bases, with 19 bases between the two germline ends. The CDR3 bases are TGTGCCAGCTCAGCGGGGGAAGGGACGCGGCTGAACACTGAAGCTTTCTTT. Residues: CASSAGEGTRLNTEAFF.

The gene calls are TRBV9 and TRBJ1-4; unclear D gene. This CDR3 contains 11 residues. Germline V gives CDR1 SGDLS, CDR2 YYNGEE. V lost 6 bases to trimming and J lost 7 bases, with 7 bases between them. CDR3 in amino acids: CASTGGEKLFF. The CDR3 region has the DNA TGTGCCAGCACAGGTGGTGAAAAACTGTTTTTT.

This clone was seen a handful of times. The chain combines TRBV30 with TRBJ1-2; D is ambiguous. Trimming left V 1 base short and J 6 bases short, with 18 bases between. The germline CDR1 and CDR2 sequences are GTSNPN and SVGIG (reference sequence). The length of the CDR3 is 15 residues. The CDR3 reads CAWSAWATEEDGYTF. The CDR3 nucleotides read TGTGCCTGGAGTGCGTGGGCTACAGAAGAAGATGGCTACACCTTC.

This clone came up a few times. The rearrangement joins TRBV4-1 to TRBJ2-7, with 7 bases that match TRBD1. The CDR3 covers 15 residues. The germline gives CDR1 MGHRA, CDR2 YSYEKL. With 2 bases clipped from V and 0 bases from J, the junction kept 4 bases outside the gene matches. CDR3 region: CASSQQTGSSYEQYF. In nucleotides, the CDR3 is TGCGCCAGCAGCCAACAGACAGGGAGCTCCTACGAGCAGTACTTC.